One and the same sample provided the 14 T cell receptor beta chains below, sequenced in a study of breast tumors, draining lymph nodes, adjacent tissues. In TCRdb, the multiplex PCR reads were re-called with MiXCR into one record per CDR3 protein. The table has about 230,000 distinct CDR3 sequences, 32% seen once. Breast cancer patients provided tissue from their axillary draining lymph nodes. Specimen: axillary lymph node tissue. The receptors were gathered from a female donor with breast cancer. Some clones in this sample may be carry-over from other donors' samples.

The chain links TRBV20-1 to TRBJ1-3, with D perhaps TRBD1 (6 bases). Germline-derived CDR1 and CDR2 are DFQATT and SNEGSKA (reference sequence). The CDR3 totals 15 residues. Trimming took 5 bases from V and 0 from J, leaving 14 bases between them. CDR3 amino acids: CSARQGLFSGNTIYF. CDR3 nucleotide sequence: TGCAGTGCTCGTCAGGGGTTATTCTCTGGAAACACCATATATTTT.

This clonotype was seen ten or more times. The V and J genes are TRBV13 and TRBJ2-3, with 7 bases fitting TRBD2. The CDR3 spans 15 residues. CDR1 and CDR2 from the germline V gene are PRHDT and FYEKMQ (reference sequence). The V segment lost 5 bases and the J segment 0 bases; nucleotides outside the gene matches: 5. For the CDR3, the DNA is TGTGCCAGCAGCCCACTAGCGATCAGCACAGATACGCAGTATTTT. Translation: CASSPLAISTDTQYF.

The chain joins TRBV25-1 to TRBJ2-3; 7 positions match TRBD2. Germline loops: CDR1 MGHDK, CDR2 SYGVNS. V shed 10 bases, J shed 5 bases, and the junction held 12 bases outside the gene matches. The CDR3 spans 14 residues. In DNA form, the CDR3 reads TGTGCCACTCCCTTTGGCGGGAGCGTAGATACGCAGTATTTT. Its protein is CATPFGGSVDTQYF. Full variable domain (rest looked up from reference TRBV25-1 and TRBJ2-3): EADIYQTPRYLVIGTGKKITLECSQTMGHDKMYWYQQDPGMELHLIHYSYGVNSTEKGDLSSESTVSRIRTEHFPLTLESARPSHTSQYLCATPFGGSVDTQYFGPGTRLTVL.

This clonotype was seen a single time. The chain links TRBV6-1 to TRBJ1-6, with TRBD1 matching over 10 bases. Germline CDR1 reads MNHNS; CDR2 reads SASEGT. The CDR3 spans 19 residues. V lost 4 bases, J lost 8 bases, and 17 bases stayed unmatched. In DNA form, the CDR3 reads TGTGCCAGCAGTGCCCCGGACAGGGGGGGATCGGGTTTGGATTCACCCCTCCACTTT. As protein: CASSAPDRGGSGLDSPLHF.

The table lists this clonotype with many counts. The gene calls are TRBV4-1 and TRBJ2-7; no clear D gene. Germline V lookup: CDR1 MGHRA, CDR2 YSYEKL. The V gene lost 0 bases and the J gene lost 0 bases, with 6 bases spanning the gap. This CDR3 has 14 residues. The CDR3 DNA reads TGCGCCAGCAGCCAAGATACGAGCTCCTACGAGCAGTACTTC. Amino acid sequence: CASSQDTSSYEQYF.

The chain links TRBV12-3 or TRBV12-4 to TRBJ2-5, with D maybe TRBD2 (5 bases). Trimming left V 6 bases short and J 4 bases short, with 12 bases between. The CDR3 is 13 amino acids. CDR3 sequence reads: CASRNGRGETQYF. The DNA for the CDR3 is TGTGCCAGCAGAAACGGCCGGGGAGAGACCCAGTACTTC.

This clonotype was counted many times. The chain links TRBV9 to TRBJ2-7, with D unclear. This CDR3 is built from 15 residues. V was shortened by 0 bases and J by 0 bases, with 10 bases between the two germline ends. CDR1 SGDLS and CDR2 YYNGEE come from the germline V gene. CDR3 loop: CASSVVPSSSYEQYF. Here the CDR3 DNA reads TGTGCCAGCAGCGTAGTCCCAAGTAGCTCCTACGAGCAGTACTTC.

The chain carries TRBV19 and TRBJ2-3; D remains unclear. The V gene's germline CDR1 is LNHDA and CDR2 SQIVND (reference sequence). Between the trimmed V and J ends, which lost 5 bases and 2 bases, there was a span of 14 bases. The CDR3 loop spans 15 amino acids. The CDR3 region is CASSARYGPTDTQYF. CDR3 sequence (DNA): TGTGCCAGTAGTGCTAGGTACGGGCCCACAGATACGCAGTATTTT.

This clonotype occurred a few times. V is TRBV11-3 and J is TRBJ1-1; D gene ambiguous. CDR3 size: 14 residues. Trimming removed 4 bases at V and 5 bases at J, with 14 bases between. Germline lookup yields CDR1 SGHNT and CDR2 YENEEA. In DNA form, the CDR3 reads TGTGCCAGCAGCTCAGGACTGCTGGGGACTGAAGCTTTCTTT. As protein: CASSSGLLGTEAFF.

This clonotype has ten or more counts. The V gene is TRBV11-2, the J gene TRBJ1-3, with D possibly being TRBD1 (5 bases). The V end lost 1 base, the J end lost 0 bases, and 10 bases lay between the germline ends. CDR3 length equals 16 residues. Germline values: CDR1 SGHAT, CDR2 FQNNGV. DNA of the CDR3: TGTGCCAGCAGCTTAGGGACACCCAACTCTGGAAACACCATATATTTT. This gives the protein CASSLGTPNSGNTIYF.

This clonotype has at least ten counts. The chain recombines TRBV20-1 with TRBJ2-7, with 7 bases lining up with TRBD2. CDR3 size: 14 residues. V gave up 1 base and J gave up 6 bases; unmatched junction bases: 9. Germline loops: CDR1 DFQATT, CDR2 SNEGSKA (reference sequence). The CDR3 spells CSARVGYPGGEQYF. The DNA for the CDR3 is TGCAGTGCTAGAGTGGGATACCCGGGGGGCGAGCAGTACTTC.

V usage is TRBV10-3 and J usage is TRBJ1-6, with D unclear. The V end was cut by 2 bases, the J end by 8 bases, with 13 bases between. CDR1 and CDR2 (germline): ENHRY, SYGVKD. The CDR3 has 15 amino acids. The CDR3 DNA is TGTGCCATCAGTGAGGATCTTGGGCATGATTCACCCCTCCACTTT. As protein: CAISEDLGHDSPLHF.

Comment on this clonotype: Just one base apart from a much larger clone, this may be a read error. V gene TRBV11-2 combines with J gene TRBJ1-5; 7 bases match TRBD1. The CDR3 has 15 amino acids. CDR1 and CDR2 from the germline V gene are SGHAT and FQNNGV. The V gene end was trimmed by 8 bases and the J gene end by 6 bases; junction bases not matched to a gene: 13. In DNA, the CDR3 is TGTGCCAGCCCGTGTGCCGGACAGGCATCTCAGCCCCAGCATTTT. Translated, it gives CASPCAGQASQPQHF.

This clonotype was observed many times. The chain has TRBV6-6 and TRBJ2-5; 8 bases are a match to TRBD2. The V segment lost 5 bases and the J segment 4 bases; nucleotides outside the gene matches: 9. Germline V gene sequence: CDR1 MNHNY, CDR2 SVGAGI (reference sequence). This CDR3 is 15 amino acids long. CDR3 sequence: CASSPSGSYRETQYF. In DNA, the CDR3 is TGTGCCAGCAGTCCGAGCGGGAGTTACAGAGAGACCCAGTACTTC.